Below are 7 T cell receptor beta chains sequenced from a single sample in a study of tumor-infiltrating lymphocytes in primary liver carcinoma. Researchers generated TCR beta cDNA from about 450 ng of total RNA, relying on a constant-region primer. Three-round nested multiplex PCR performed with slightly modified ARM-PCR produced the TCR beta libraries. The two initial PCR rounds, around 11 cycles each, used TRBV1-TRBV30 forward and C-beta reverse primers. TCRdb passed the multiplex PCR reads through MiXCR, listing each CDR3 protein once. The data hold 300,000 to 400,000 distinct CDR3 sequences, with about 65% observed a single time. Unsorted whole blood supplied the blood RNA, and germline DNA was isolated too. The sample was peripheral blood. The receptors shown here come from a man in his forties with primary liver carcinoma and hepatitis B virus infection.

CDR3: CAISDTGGNSGANVLTF. The DNA for the CDR3 is TGTGCCATCAGTGATACAGGGGGCAATTCTGGGGCCAACGTCCTGACTTTC. This chain joins TRBV10-3 and TRBJ2-6; 9 bases agree with TRBD1. The ends lost 3 bases at V and 1 base at J; junction bases unmatched: 4. Germline V gives CDR1 ENHRY, CDR2 SYGVKD. The CDR3 sequence is 17 residues long.

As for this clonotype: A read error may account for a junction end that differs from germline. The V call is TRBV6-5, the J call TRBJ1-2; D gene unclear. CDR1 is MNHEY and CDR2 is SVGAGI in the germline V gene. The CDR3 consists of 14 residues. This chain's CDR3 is CVSSYGVGNYGYTF. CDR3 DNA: TGTGTCAGCAGTTACGGCGTCGGCAACTATGGCTACACCTTC.

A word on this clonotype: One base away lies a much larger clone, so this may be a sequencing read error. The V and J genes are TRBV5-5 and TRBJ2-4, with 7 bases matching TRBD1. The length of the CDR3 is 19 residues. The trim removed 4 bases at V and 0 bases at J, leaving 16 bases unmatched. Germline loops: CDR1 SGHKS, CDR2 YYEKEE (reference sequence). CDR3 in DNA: TGTGCCAGCAGCCAGATAAGAACAGACAGGGTACTAGCCAAAAACATTCAGTACTTC. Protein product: CASSQIRTDRVLAKNIQYF. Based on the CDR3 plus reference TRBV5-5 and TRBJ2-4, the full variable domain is DAGVTQSPTHLIKTRGQQVTLRCSPISGHKSVSWYQQVLGQGPQFIFQYYEKEERGRGNFPDRFSARQFPNYSSELNVNALLLGDSALYLCASSQIRTDRVLAKNIQYFGAGTRLSVL.

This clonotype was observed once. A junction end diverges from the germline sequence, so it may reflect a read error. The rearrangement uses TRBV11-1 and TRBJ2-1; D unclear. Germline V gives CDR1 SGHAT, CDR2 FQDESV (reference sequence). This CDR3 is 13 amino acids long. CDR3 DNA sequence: TGTACCAGCAGATTGACATGTACCAATGAGCAGTTCTTC. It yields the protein CTSRLTCTNEQFF.

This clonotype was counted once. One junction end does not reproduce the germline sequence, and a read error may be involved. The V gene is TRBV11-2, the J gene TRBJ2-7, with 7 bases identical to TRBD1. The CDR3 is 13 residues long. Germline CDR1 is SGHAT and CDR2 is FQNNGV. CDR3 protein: CASSLTGRYKQYF. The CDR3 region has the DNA TGTGCCAGTAGCTTGACAGGGCGCTACAAGCAGTACTTC.

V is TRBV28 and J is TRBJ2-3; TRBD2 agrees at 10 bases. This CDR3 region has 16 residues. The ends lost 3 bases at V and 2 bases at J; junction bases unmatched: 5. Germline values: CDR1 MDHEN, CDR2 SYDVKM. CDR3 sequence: CASSFFSGGTTDTQYF. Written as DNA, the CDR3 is TGTGCCAGCAGTTTTTTTAGCGGGGGGACCACAGATACGCAGTATTTT.

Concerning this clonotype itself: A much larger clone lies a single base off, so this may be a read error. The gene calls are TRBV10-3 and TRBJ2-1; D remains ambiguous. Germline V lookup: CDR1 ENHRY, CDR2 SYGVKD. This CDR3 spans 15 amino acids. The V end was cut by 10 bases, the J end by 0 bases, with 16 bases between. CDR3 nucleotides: TGTGCCACCAGCTTAGAAGCGAGCTCCTACAATGAGCAGTTCTTC. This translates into CATSLEASSYNEQFF.